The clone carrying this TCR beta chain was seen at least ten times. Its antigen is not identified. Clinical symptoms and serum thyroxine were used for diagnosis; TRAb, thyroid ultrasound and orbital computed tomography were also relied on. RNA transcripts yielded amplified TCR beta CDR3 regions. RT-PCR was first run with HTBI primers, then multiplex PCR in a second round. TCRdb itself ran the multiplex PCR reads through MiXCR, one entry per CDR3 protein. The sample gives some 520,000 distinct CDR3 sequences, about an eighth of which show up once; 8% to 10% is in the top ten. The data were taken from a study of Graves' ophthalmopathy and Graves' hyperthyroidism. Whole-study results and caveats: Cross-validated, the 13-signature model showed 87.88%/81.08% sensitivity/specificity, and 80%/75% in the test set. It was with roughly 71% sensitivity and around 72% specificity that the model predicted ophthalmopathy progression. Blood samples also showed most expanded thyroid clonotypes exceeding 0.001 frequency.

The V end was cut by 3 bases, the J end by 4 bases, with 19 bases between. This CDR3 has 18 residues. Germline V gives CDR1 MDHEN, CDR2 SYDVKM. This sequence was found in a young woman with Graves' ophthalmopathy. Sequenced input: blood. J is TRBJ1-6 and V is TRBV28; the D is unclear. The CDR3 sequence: CASSLPVSLQLYNSPLHF. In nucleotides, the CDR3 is TGTGCCAGCAGTTTGCCAGTATCCCTCCAATTGTATAATTCACCCCTCCACTTT.